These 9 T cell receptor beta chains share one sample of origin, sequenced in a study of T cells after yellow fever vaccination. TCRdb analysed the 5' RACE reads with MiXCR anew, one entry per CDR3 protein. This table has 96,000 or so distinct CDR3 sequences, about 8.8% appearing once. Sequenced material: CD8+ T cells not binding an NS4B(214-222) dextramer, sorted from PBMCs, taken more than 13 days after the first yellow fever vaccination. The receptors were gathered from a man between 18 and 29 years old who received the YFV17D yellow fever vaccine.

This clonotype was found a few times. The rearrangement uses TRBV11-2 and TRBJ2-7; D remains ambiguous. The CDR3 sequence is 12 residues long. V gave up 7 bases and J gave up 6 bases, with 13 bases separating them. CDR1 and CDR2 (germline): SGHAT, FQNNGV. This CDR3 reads CASTSRPPEQYF. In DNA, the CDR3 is TGTGCCAGCACCTCAAGACCCCCCGAGCAGTACTTC.

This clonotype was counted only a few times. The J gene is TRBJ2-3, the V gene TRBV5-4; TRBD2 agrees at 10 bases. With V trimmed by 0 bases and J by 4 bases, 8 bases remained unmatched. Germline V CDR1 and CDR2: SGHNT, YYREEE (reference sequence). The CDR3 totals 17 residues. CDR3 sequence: CASSLGLAGESPDTQYF. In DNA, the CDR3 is TGTGCCAGCAGCTTGGGCCTAGCGGGGGAATCCCCAGATACGCAGTATTTT.

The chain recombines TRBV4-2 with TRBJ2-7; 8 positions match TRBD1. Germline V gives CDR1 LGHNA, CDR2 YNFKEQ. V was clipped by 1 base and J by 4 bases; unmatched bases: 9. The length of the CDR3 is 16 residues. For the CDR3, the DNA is TGTGCCAGCAGCCAAGTGGGTCCAGGGGGCGATTACGAGCAGTACTTC. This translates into CASSQVGPGGDYEQYF.

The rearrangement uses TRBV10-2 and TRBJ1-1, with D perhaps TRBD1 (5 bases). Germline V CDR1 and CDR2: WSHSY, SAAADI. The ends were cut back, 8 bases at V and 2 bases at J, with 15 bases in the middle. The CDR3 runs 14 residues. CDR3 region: CASVPGGPNTEAFF. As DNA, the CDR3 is TGCGCCAGCGTCCCTGGGGGACCAAACACTGAAGCTTTCTTT.

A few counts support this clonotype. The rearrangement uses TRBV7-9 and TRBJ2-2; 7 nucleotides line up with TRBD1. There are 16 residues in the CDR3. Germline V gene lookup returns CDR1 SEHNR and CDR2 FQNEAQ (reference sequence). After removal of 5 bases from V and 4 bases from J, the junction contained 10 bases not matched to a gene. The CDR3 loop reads CASSPATGRLTGELFF. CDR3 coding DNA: TGTGCCAGCAGCCCAGCGACAGGGCGGCTCACCGGGGAGCTGTTTTTT.

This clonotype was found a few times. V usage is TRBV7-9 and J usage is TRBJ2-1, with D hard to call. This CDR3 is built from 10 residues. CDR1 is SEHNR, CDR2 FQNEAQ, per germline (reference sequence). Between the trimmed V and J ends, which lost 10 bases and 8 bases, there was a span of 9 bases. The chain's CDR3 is CATPADEQFF. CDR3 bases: TGTGCCACCCCGGCGGATGAGCAGTTCTTC.

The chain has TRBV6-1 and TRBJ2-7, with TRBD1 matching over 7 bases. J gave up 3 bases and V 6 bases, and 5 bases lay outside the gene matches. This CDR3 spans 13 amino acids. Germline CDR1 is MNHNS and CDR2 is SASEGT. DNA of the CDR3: TGTGCCAGCAGCCCGGGACAGCTCTACGAGCAGTACGTC. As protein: CASSPGQLYEQYV.

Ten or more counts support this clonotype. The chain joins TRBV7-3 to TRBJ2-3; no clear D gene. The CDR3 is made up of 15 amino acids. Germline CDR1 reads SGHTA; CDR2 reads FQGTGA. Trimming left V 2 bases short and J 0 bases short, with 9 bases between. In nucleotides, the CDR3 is TGTGCCAGCAGCTTATACTCCAGGAGCACAGATACGCAGTATTTT. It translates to CASSLYSRSTDTQYF.

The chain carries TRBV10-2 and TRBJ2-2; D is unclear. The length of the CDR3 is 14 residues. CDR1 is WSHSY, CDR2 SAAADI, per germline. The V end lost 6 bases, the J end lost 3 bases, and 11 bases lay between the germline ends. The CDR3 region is CASSPEGYTGELFF. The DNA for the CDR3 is TGCGCCAGCAGCCCTGAAGGGTACACCGGGGAGCTGTTTTTT.